Listed below are T cell receptor beta chains from one sample, sequenced in a study of T cells in Graves' hyperthyroidism and ophthalmopathy. TCRdb independently ran MiXCR on the multiplex PCR reads; one entry per CDR3 protein. The repertoire holds fewer than 500,000 distinct CDR3 sequences, with about 14% as singletons. The material sequenced was blood. The receptors shown here come from a man aged 25-40 years with Graves' hyperthyroidism that later progressed to Graves' ophthalmopathy. Both conserved end residues are part of each CDR3. D genes are given only for firm matches. Only part of the rows carry a size: once, few, many, or a class if the clone is expanded.

TRBJ1-2	many	TRBD1	TRBV28	CASSSGQGTAYGYTF	TGTGCCAGCAGTTCCGGACAGGGTACGGCTTATGGCTACACCTTC
TRBJ2-2	NA	TRBD1	TRBV7-8	CASSGQAGGELFF	TGTGCCAGCAGCGGACAGGCCGGAGGGGAGCTGTTTTTT
TRBJ2-7	many	NA	TRBV2	CASSEIHEQYF	TGTGCCAGCAGTGAAATCCACGAGCAGTACTTC
TRBJ2-1	NA	NA	TRBV7-9	CASSPPDLSGEQFF	TGTGCCAGCAGCCCACCCGACCTCAGCGGTGAGCAGTTCTTC
TRBJ1-3	many	NA	TRBV6-5	CASSYSPFASGNTIYF	TGTGCCAGCAGTTACTCACCCTTTGCTTCTGGAAACACCATATATTTT
TRBJ1-5	many	NA	TRBV30	CAWSSGEWSNQPQHF	TGTGCCTGGAGTTCGGGGGAGTGGAGCAATCAGCCCCAGCATTTT
TRBJ2-5	many	NA	TRBV27	CASSLGGRQETQYF	TGTGCCAGCAGCCTCGGGGGCCGCCAAGAGACCCAGTACTTC
TRBJ2-3	NA	NA	TRBV2	CASRIQQPDTQYF	TGTGCCAGTCGGATACAACAACCAGATACGCAGTATTTT
TRBJ1-1	many	NA	TRBV30	CAWSVDENTEAFF	TGTGCCTGGAGTGTAGATGAGAACACTGAAGCTTTCTTT
TRBJ2-2	many	TRBD1	TRBV24-1	CATSASTGTDGELFF	TGTGCCACCAGTGCCTCTACCGGGACAGACGGAGAGCTGTTTTTT
TRBJ2-1	many	TRBD1	TRBV11-1	CASSSGTGSREQFF	TGTGCCAGCAGCTCCGGGACAGGGTCTCGTGAGCAGTTCTTC
TRBJ1-1	few	NA	TRBV9	CASSPYRANTEAFF	TGTGCCAGCAGCCCCTACAGGGCTAACACTGAAGCTTTCTTT
TRBJ1-1	many	NA	TRBV28	CASTYNHAASAFF	TGTGCCAGCACCTACAATCACGCAGCTTCGGCTTTCTTT
TRBJ2-3	many	NA	TRBV6-1	CASSYTSWGTDTQYF	TGTGCCAGCAGTTATACTAGCTGGGGCACAGATACGCAGTATTTT
TRBJ1-2	few	TRBD1	TRBV6-1	CASSVPGGYYTF	TGTGCCAGCAGTGTGCCAGGGGGCTATTACACCTTC
TRBJ1-6	few	NA	TRBV5-1	CASSKGTGYNSPLHF	TGCGCCAGCAGCAAGGGAACAGGCTATAATTCACCCCTCCACTTT
TRBJ2-7	few	TRBD1	TRBV20-1	CSASPLQGVYEQYF	TGCAGTGCTAGCCCGTTACAGGGGGTCTACGAGCAGTACTTC
TRBJ2-2	few	TRBD2	TRBV6-2/TRBV6-3	CASSYDSGGSNTGELFF	TGTGCCAGCAGTTACGATAGCGGGGGCTCGAACACCGGGGAGCTGTTTTTT
TRBJ2-7	NA	TRBD1	TRBV13	CASSERDSPYEQYF	TGTGCCAGCAGCGAACGGGACAGCCCCTACGAGCAGTACTTC
TRBJ1-3	many	NA	TRBV7-2	CASSFPLSSGNTIYF	TGTGCCAGCAGCTTTCCACTTAGCTCTGGAAACACCATATATTTT
TRBJ1-5	many	TRBD1	TRBV5-1	CASSLGTGYSSNQPQHF	TGCGCCAGCAGCTTGGGGACAGGGTATTCAAGCAATCAGCCCCAGCATTTT
TRBJ2-3	many	NA	TRBV11-2	CASTPDSPTDTQYF	TGTGCCAGCACCCCGGACAGCCCCACAGATACGCAGTATTTT
TRBJ1-1	many	NA	TRBV10-2	CASSIHGETEAFF	TGCGCCAGCAGTATCCATGGTGAAACTGAAGCTTTCTTT
TRBJ1-1	many	NA	TRBV2	CASSEPPRHLNTEAFF	TGTGCCAGCAGTGAACCCCCGAGACATCTGAACACTGAAGCTTTCTTT
TRBJ2-7	many	NA	TRBV6-5	CASSYTNRESYEQYF	TGTGCCAGCAGTTACACTAACCGGGAGTCCTACGAGCAGTACTTC
TRBJ2-1	few	TRBD1	TRBV11-2	CASSLRGPSSYNEQFF	TGTGCCAGCAGCTTAAGGGGGCCGAGCTCCTACAATGAGCAGTTCTTC
TRBJ1-1	many	NA	TRBV12-3/TRBV12-4	CASRRRSGNTEAFF	TGTGCCAGCAGACGACGGTCCGGGAACACTGAAGCTTTCTTT
TRBJ2-7	few	TRBD2	TRBV30	CAWRQRGSYEQYF	TGTGCCTGGAGGCAGCGGGGCTCCTACGAGCAGTACTTC
TRBJ2-2	many	TRBD2	TRBV20-1	CSATLAGDLRVGELFF	TGCAGTGCTACCTTGGCGGGGGACCTGAGGGTCGGGGAGCTGTTTTTT
TRBJ1-6	NA	TRBD1	TRBV24-1	CATRGTENNSPLHF	TGTGCCACCAGAGGGACAGAGAATAATTCACCCCTCCACTTT
TRBJ1-1	many	NA	TRBV5-1	CASSLGNTGNTEAFF	TGCGCCAGCAGCTTGGGGAATACAGGGAACACTGAAGCTTTCTTT
TRBJ2-7	many	NA	TRBV6-2/TRBV6-3	CAVTRGSVDEQYF	TGTGCCGTTACAAGGGGTAGCGTGGACGAGCAGTACTTC
TRBJ2-7	many	NA	TRBV11-2	CASSLSSIHEQYF	TGTGCCAGCAGCTTATCATCGATCCACGAGCAGTACTTC
TRBJ2-5	NA	NA	TRBV7-9	CASSDPRAYVETQYF	TGTGCCAGCAGCGACCCCAGGGCATACGTAGAGACCCAGTACTTC
TRBJ2-7	many	NA	TRBV2	CAVPGMKGEQYF	TGTGCCGTCCCGGGAATGAAGGGCGAGCAGTACTTC
TRBJ2-7	many	TRBD1	TRBV30	CAWSVVGGAEQYF	TGTGCCTGGAGTGTGGTAGGGGGCGCCGAGCAGTACTTC
TRBJ1-1	NA	NA	TRBV29-1	CSGGMNTEAFF	TGCAGTGGGGGGATGAACACTGAAGCTTTCTTT
TRBJ2-3	NA	NA	TRBV20-1	CSISVGTDTQYF	TGCAGTATCTCTGTTGGCACAGATACGCAGTATTTT
TRBJ2-5	many	NA	TRBV28	CASSYIGAGQETQYF	TGTGCCAGCAGTTATATCGGGGCAGGGCAAGAGACCCAGTACTTC
TRBJ1-1	many	NA	TRBV30	CAWRWGTEAFF	TGTGCCTGGAGATGGGGTACTGAAGCTTTCTTT
TRBJ2-7	many	TRBD1	TRBV11-2	CASSSLRDRAYEQYF	TGTGCCAGCAGCTCGCTCCGGGACAGGGCCTACGAGCAGTACTTC
TRBJ2-7	many	NA	TRBV12-3/TRBV12-4	CASKPLWAGETDEQYF	TGTGCCAGCAAACCTTTGTGGGCAGGGGAGACGGACGAGCAGTACTTC
TRBJ2-5	many	NA	TRBV20-1	CSAKTVGETQYF	TGCAGTGCTAAGACAGTAGGGGAGACCCAGTACTTC
TRBJ2-7	many	NA	TRBV12-5	CASGLATIRDGKTSYEQYF	TGTGCTAGTGGTTTGGCAACGATTCGGGACGGAAAGACCTCCTACGAGCAGTACTTC
TRBJ2-7	NA	NA	TRBV13	CASSFGPAEQYF	TGTGCCAGCAGCTTCGGTCCTGCCGAGCAGTACTTC
TRBJ2-2	NA	TRBD1	TRBV11-2	CASSLVRFSGQGLPGELFF	TGTGCCAGCAGCTTAGTGAGGTTTTCGGGACAGGGTTTGCCCGGGGAGCTGTTTTTT
TRBJ1-5	NA	TRBD1	TRBV7-8	CASSLGTGSPNQPQHF	TGTGCCAGCAGTCTTGGGACAGGGAGTCCCAATCAGCCCCAGCATTTT
TRBJ1-5	many	NA	TRBV12-3/TRBV12-4	CASSLNPGDQPQHF	TGTGCCAGCAGTTTAAACCCGGGGGATCAGCCCCAGCATTTT
TRBJ2-5	NA	NA	TRBV6-1	CASSLRGYGQTQYF	TGTGCCAGCAGTCTCCGGGGTTACGGGCAGACCCAGTACTTC
TRBJ2-1	many	TRBD2	TRBV11-1	CASSLLAGDYNEQFF	TGTGCCAGCAGCCTACTTGCGGGGGACTACAATGAGCAGTTCTTC